This T cell receptor beta chain was captured by sequencing in a study of OX40 agonist ivuxolimab in advanced cancers. Study summary: Patients received ivuxolimab, an agonistic anti-OX40 (CD134) antibody. Patients were treated with intravenous ivuxolimab, dosed at 0.01 to 10 mg/kg and infused every 2 weeks. Regarding the study as a whole: Normalized T-cell clonal expansion was also low in some nonresponders.

Germline V gene lookup returns CDR1 LNHDA and CDR2 SQIVND (reference sequence). The CDR3 sequence is 16 residues long. Trimming stripped 1 base from V and 0 bases from J, with 13 bases between. Clones were sequenced by immunoSEQ multiplex PCR, and TCRdb holds only the in-frame ones, with some missing. The sample yields around 90,000 clones, around 87% seen once. To note about this clone: Its specificity is unknown.

The clonotype originates from an adult with an advanced solid tumor such as melanoma, head and neck, liver or kidney cancer. The sample consisted of CD4+ or CD8+ T cells sorted from blood, taken in a trial of the OX40 agonist ivuxolimab. The rearrangement links TRBV19 to TRBJ2-7; possible D gene TRBD2, 6 bases. This CDR3 reads CASSIAGGKFSYEQYF. The CDR3 DNA is TGTGCCAGTAGTATAGCTGGCGGGAAGTTCTCCTACGAGCAGTACTTC.